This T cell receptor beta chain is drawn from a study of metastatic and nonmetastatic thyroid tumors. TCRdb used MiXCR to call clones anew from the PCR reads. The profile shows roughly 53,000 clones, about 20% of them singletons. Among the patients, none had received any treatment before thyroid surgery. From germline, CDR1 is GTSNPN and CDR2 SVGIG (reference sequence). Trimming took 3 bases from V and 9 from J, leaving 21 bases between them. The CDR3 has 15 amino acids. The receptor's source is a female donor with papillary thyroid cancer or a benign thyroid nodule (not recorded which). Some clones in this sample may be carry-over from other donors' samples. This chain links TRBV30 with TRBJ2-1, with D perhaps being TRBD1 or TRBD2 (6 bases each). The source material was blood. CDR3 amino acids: CAWRERVRGVGEQFF. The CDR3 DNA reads TGTGCCTGGAGGGAGCGGGTAAGGGGGGTGGGTGAGCAGTTCTTC.